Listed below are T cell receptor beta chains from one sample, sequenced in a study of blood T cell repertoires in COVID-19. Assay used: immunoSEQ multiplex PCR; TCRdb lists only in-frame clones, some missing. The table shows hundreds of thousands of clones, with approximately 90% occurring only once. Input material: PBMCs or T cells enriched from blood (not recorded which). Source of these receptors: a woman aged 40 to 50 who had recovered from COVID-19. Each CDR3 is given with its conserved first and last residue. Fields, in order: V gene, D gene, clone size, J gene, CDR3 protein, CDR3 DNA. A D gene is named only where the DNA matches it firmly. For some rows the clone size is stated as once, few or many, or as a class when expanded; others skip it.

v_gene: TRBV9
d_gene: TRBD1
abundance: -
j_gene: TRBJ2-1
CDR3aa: CASSARQGVEQFF
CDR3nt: TGTGCCAGCAGCGCCAGACAGGGGGTCGAGCAGTTCTTC

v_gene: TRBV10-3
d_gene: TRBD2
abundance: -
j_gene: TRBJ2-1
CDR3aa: CAISEWGLADNEQFF
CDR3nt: TGTGCCATCAGTGAGTGGGGACTAGCGGACAATGAGCAGTTCTTC

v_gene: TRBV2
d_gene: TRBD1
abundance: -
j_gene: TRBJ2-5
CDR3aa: CASSATPGVRGLQETQYF
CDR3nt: TGTGCCAGCAGTGCTACCCCTGGGGTTAGGGGGCTTCAAGAGACCCAGTACTTC

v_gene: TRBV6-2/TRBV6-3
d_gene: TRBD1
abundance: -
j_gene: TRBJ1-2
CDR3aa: CASSSGTGPDGYTF
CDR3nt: TGTGCCAGCAGCTCCGGGACAGGGCCGGATGGCTACACCTTC

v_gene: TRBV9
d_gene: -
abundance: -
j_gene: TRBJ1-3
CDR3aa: CASSRLDSSGNTIYF
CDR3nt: TGTGCCAGCAGCCGCCTGGACAGCTCTGGAAACACCATATATTTT

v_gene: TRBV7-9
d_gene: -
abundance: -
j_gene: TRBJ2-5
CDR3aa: CASADTGLVTQYF
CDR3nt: TGTGCCAGCGCGGACACAGGGTTGGTGACCCAGTACTTC

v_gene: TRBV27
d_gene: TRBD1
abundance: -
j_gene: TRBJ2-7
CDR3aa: CASSLFSGTGASEQYF
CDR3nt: TGTGCCAGCAGTTTATTCTCCGGGACAGGGGCTAGCGAGCAGTACTTC

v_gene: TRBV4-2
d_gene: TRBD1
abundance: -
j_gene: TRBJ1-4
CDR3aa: CASSQPQGASTNEKLFF
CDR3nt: TGTGCCAGCAGCCAACCACAGGGGGCCTCAACTAATGAAAAACTGTTTTTT

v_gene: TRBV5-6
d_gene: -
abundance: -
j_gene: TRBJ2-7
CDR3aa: CASSGGLYYEQYF
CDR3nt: TGTGCCAGCAGCGGTGGACTATACTACGAGCAGTACTTC

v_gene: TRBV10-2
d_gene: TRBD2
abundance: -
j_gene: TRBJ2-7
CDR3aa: CASRTSGTHYEQYF
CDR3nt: TGCGCCAGCCGGACTAGCGGGACTCACTACGAGCAGTACTTC

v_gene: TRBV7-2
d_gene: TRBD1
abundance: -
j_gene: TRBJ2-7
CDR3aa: CASSPGTGEGEQYF
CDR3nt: TGTGCCAGCAGCCCTGGGACAGGGGAGGGCGAGCAGTACTTC

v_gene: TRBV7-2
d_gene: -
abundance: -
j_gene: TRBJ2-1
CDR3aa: CASSLVGNYGGDQQFF
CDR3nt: TGTGCCAGCAGCTTAGTAGGGAATTATGGCGGGGACCAGCAGTTCTTC

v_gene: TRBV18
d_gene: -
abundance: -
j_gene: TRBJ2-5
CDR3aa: CASSPPGEETQYF
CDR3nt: TGTGCCAGCTCACCACCAGGGGAAGAGACCCAGTACTTC

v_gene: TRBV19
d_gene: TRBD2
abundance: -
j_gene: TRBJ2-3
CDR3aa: CASSTGLPRSTDTQYF
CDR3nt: TGTGCCAGTAGTACGGGACTACCGAGATCCACAGATACGCAGTATTTT

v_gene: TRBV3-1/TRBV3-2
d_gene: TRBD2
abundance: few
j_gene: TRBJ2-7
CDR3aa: CASSQTSAYEQYF
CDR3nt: TGTGCCAGCAGCCAGACTAGCGCCTACGAGCAGTACTTC

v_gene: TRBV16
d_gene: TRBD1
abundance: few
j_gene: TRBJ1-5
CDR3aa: CASSQDRAGQPQHF
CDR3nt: TGTGCCAGCAGCCAAGACAGGGCAGGGCAGCCCCAGCATTTT

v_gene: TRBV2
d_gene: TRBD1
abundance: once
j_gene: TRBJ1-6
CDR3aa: CASKVDRGRGSPLHF
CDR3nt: TGTGCCAGCAAGGTGGACAGGGGGCGTGGATCACCCCTCCACTTT

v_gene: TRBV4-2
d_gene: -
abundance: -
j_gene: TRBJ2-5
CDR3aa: CASSQGDGVQGAETQYF
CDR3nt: TGTGCCAGCAGCCAAGGTGATGGGGTTCAGGGCGCAGAGACCCAGTACTTC

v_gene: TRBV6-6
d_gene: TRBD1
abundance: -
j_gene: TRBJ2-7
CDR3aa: CASSYTHRGRVYEQYF
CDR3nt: TGTGCCAGCAGTTACACCCACAGGGGGCGCGTCTACGAGCAGTACTTC

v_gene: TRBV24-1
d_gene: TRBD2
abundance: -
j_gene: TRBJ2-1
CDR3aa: CATSDTKLAGVRNEQFF
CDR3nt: TGTGCCACCAGTGACACTAAACTAGCGGGAGTACGGAATGAGCAGTTCTTC

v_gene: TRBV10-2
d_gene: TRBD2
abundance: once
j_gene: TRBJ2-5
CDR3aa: CASSWTSVSETQYF
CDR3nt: TGCGCCAGCAGTTGGACTAGCGTGTCAGAGACCCAGTACTTC

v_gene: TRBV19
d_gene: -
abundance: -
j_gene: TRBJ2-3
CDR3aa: CASSIARTEPDTQYF
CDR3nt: TGTGCCAGTAGTATAGCCCGCACCGAGCCCGATACGCAGTATTTT

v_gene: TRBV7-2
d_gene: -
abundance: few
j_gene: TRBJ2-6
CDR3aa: CASSLAVPAGANVLTF
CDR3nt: TGTGCCAGCAGCTTAGCCGTGCCAGCTGGGGCCAACGTCCTGACTTTC

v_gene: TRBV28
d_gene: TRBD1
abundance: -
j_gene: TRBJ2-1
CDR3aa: CASSPRAGGFGVTGGEQFF
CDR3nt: TGTGCCAGCAGTCCCCGCGCAGGGGGCTTTGGGGTTACAGGGGGTGAGCAGTTCTTC

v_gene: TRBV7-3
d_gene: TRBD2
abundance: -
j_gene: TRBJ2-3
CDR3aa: CASSALAISTDTQYF
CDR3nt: TGTGCCAGCAGCGCACTAGCGATCAGCACAGATACGCAGTATTTT

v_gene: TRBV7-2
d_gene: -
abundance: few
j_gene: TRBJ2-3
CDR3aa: CASSFALGTDTQYF
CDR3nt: TGTGCCAGCAGCTTTGCTCTAGGCACAGATACGCAGTATTTT

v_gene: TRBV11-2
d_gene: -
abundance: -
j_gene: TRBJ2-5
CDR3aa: CASSLVSRTVQETQYF
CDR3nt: TGTGCCAGCAGCTTAGTATCCCGGACAGTCCAAGAGACCCAGTACTTC

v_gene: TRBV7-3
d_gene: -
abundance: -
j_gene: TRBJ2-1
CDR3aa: CASSRPGVRGNEQFF
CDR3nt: TGTGCCAGCAGCCGTCCAGGGGTGAGAGGCAATGAGCAGTTCTTC

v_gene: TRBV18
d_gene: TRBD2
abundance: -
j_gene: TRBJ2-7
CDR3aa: CASSATSGRNYEQYF
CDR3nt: TGTGCCAGCTCGGCAACTAGCGGGAGGAACTACGAGCAGTACTTC